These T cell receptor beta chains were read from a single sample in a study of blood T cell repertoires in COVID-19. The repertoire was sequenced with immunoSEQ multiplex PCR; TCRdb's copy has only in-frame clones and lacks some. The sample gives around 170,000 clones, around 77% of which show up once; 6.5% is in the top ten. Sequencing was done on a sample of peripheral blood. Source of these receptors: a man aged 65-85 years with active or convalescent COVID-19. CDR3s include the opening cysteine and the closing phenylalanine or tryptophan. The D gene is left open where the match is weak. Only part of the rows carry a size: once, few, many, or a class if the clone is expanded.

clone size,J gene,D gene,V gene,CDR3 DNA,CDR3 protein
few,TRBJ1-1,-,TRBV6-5,TGTGCCAGCAGCGACGGTACGTGGGAGGGAGCTTTCTTT,CASSDGTWEGAFF
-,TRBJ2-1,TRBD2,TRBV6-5,TGTGCCAGCGGCATAGGACTAGTCGCTGAGCAGTTCTTC,CASGIGLVAEQFF
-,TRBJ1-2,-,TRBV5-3,TGTGCCAGAAGCTCAAACAGGGAGGGAAACTATGGCTACACCTTC,CARSSNREGNYGYTF
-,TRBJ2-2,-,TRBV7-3,TGTGCCAGCAGCTTTTCCAGCACCGGGGAGCTGTTTTTT,CASSFSSTGELFF
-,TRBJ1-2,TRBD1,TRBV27,TGTGCCAGCAGTTTCGGGCAGGGGGCCATCTATGGCTACACCTTC,CASSFGQGAIYGYTF
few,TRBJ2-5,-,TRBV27,TGTGCCAGCAGTTTACGGCAGGGGTCGGGTGAGACCCAGTACTTC,CASSLRQGSGETQYF
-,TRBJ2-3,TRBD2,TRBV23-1,TGCGCCAGCACCCCATTCACAAAAGCGGGAGTGAGCACAGATACGCAGTATTTT,CASTPFTKAGVSTDTQYF
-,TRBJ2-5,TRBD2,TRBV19,TGTGCCAGTAGTAAACACGGGACTAGCGGGGGGTACTCAAAAGAGACCCAGTACTTC,CASSKHGTSGGYSKETQYF
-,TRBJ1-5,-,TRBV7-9,TGTGCCAGCAGCTTTTCGAGCTCCGATCAGCCCCAGCATTTT,CASSFSSSDQPQHF
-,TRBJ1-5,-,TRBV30,TGTGCCTGGAGTACCCCCATAGAGAATCAGCCCCAGCATTTT,CAWSTPIENQPQHF
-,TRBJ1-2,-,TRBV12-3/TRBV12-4,TGTGCCAGCAGTTTAGAAGGGGTCGGCTACACCTTC,CASSLEGVGYTF
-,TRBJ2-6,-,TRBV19,TGTGCCAGCACAGTCTCTGGGGCCAACGTCCTGACTTTC,CASTVSGANVLTF
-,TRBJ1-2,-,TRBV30,TGTGCCTGGAGTGTCTACAGGACGCACTATGGCTACACCTTC,CAWSVYRTHYGYTF
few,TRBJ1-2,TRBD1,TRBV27,TGTGCCAGCAGCACCGCCGGGACAGGGGCCTATGGCTACACCTTC,CASSTAGTGAYGYTF
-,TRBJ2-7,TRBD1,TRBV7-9,TGTGCCAGCAGCAAAGCAGGGGGAGAGCACGAGCAGTACTTC,CASSKAGGEHEQYF
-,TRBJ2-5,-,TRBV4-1,TGCGCCAGCAGCCTCTCCCCACAGGGACCTCAAGAGACCCAGTACTTC,CASSLSPQGPQETQYF
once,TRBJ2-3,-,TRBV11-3,TGTGCCAGCAGCTTAGCGAGGGACACCAGCACAGATACGCAGTATTTT,CASSLARDTSTDTQYF
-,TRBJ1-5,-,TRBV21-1,TGTGCCAGCAGCAAGGAGGGGTGGAACAATCAGCCCCAGCATTTT,CASSKEGWNNQPQHF
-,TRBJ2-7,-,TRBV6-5,TGTGCCAGCAGTTACTTCGGGGACACCTACGAGCAGTACTTC,CASSYFGDTYEQYF
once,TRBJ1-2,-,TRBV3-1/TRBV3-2,TGTGCCAGCAGCCATTTTAATGGCTACACCTTC,CASSHFNGYTF
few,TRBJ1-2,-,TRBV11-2,TGTGCCAGCAGCCCGGGGCGGACAGACGGATATGGCTACACCTTC,CASSPGRTDGYGYTF
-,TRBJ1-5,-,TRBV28,TGTGCCAGCAGTTTCCCCGCGGGGCCCAATCAGCCCCAGCATTTT,CASSFPAGPNQPQHF
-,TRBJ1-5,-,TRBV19,TGTGCCAGTAGTTCTGGGGCCCAGCCCCAGCATTTT,CASSSGAQPQHF
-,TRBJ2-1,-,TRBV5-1,TGCGCCAGCAGCTTAGAGACAGGCAATGAGCAGTTCTTC,CASSLETGNEQFF
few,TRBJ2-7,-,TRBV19,TGTGCCAGTAGTAGGCAGATCTTCTACGAGCAGTACTTC,CASSRQIFYEQYF
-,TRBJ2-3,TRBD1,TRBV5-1,TGCGCCAGCCGATCCCGACCGGGACAGGGGGCCACAGATACGCAGTATTTT,CASRSRPGQGATDTQYF
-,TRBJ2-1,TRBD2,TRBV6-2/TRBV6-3,TGTGCCAGCAGTTTAGCGGGAGACTCGAATGAGCAGTTCTTC,CASSLAGDSNEQFF
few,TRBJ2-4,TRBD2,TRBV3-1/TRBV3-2,TGTGCCAGCAGCCAATGGGTCGGGGGGGCCAGGTACATTCAGTACTTC,CASSQWVGGARYIQYF
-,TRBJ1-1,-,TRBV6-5,TGTGCCAGCAGTTACGGGCGCCCGAACACTGAAGCTTTCTTT,CASSYGRPNTEAFF
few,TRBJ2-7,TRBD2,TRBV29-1,TGCAGCGTTGTCAGCGGGCCTGGGACTAGCGGGAACTCCTACGAGCAGTACTTC,CSVVSGPGTSGNSYEQYF
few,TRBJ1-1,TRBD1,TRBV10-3,TGTGCCACTGGGACAGATCGCGTGGGTGAAGCTTTCTTT,CATGTDRVGEAFF
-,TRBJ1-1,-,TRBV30,TGTGCCTGGAGTATGGGAGGGCCGAACACTGAAGCTTTCTTT,CAWSMGGPNTEAFF
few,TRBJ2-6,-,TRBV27,TGTGCCAGCAGTTCCAACTCTGGGGCCAACGTCCTGACTTTC,CASSSNSGANVLTF
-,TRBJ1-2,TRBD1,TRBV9,TGTGCCAGCAGCCCCACTATTGGGGACAGGGGGAGTGGGCTCTATGGCTACACCTTC,CASSPTIGDRGSGLYGYTF
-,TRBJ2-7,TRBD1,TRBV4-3,TGCGCCAGCAGCCAAGATAGCGGGACAGGGGGCGAGCAGTACTTC,CASSQDSGTGGEQYF
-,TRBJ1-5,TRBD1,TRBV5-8,TGTGCCAGCAGCCCGGGACAGTCCCACGCGGGGCAGCCCCAGCATTTT,CASSPGQSHAGQPQHF
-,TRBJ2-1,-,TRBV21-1,TGTGCCAGCAGTGGGTTGAACCAAGGACAACCCGGGGACGGGAGGCAGTTCTTC,CASSGLNQGQPGDGRQFF
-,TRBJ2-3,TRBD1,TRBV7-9,TGTGCCAGTACCGGGACAGGGGCCACAGATACGCAGTATTTT,CASTGTGATDTQYF
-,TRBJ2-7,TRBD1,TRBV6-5,TGTGCCAGCAGGATAGGGACAGCTACGAAGCAGTACTTC,CASRIGTATKQYF
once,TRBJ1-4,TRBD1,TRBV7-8,TGTGCCAGCAGCTTACAGGGGGCTGGGGAAAAACTGTTTTTT,CASSLQGAGEKLFF
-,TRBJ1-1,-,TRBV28,TGTGCCAGCATCCTAGGGGGTCGAGGAACTGAAGCTTTCTTT,CASILGGRGTEAFF
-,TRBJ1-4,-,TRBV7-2,TGTGCCAGCAGCTTAATCACGGGAACTAATGAAAAACTGTTTTTT,CASSLITGTNEKLFF
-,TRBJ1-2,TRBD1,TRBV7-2,TGTGCCAGCAGCTGGGACAGGAATTATGGCTACACCTTC,CASSWDRNYGYTF
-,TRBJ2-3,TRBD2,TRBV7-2,TGTGCCAGTTTTACCCCAGGGATTAGCGGGAACTACCTCACAGATACGCAGTATTTT,CASFTPGISGNYLTDTQYF
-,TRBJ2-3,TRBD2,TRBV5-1,TGCGCCAGCAGTTTACTAGCGGGGGACGGGGATACGCAGTATTTT,CASSLLAGDGDTQYF